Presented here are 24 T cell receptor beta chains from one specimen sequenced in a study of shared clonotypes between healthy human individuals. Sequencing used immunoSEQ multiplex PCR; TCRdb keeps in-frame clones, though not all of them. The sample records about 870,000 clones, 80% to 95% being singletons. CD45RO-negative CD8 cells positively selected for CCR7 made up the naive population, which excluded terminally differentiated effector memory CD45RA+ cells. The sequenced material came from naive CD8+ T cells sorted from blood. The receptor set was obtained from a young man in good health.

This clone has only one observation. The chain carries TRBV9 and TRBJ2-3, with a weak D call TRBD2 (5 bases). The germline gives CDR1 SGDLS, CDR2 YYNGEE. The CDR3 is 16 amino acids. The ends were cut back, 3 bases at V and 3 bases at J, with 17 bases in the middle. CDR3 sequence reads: CASSASGPEATDTQYF. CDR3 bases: TGTGCCAGCAGCGCTTCCGGGCCGGAGGCGACAGATACGCAGTATTTT.

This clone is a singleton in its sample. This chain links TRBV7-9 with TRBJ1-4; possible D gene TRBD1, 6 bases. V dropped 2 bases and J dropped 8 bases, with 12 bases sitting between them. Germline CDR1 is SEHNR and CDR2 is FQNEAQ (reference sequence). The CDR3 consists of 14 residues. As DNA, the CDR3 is TGTGCCAGCAGCTTACGGGACACCTCAGAAAAACTGTTTTTT. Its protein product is CASSLRDTSEKLFF.

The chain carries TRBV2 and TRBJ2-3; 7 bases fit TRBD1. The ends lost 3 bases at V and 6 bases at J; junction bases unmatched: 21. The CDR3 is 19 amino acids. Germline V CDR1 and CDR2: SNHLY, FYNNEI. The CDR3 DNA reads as TGTGCCAGCAGTGACGACGGGGATGGGACAGCCCCCCCTTACGATACGCAGTATTTT. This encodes CASSDDGDGTAPPYDTQYF.

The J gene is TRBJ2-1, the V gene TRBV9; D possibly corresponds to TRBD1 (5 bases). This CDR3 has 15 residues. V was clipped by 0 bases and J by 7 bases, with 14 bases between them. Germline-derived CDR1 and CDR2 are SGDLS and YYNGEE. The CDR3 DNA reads TGTGCCAGCAGCGTAGGACAGCTCCCTGGGAATGAGCAGTTCTTC. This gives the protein CASSVGQLPGNEQFF.

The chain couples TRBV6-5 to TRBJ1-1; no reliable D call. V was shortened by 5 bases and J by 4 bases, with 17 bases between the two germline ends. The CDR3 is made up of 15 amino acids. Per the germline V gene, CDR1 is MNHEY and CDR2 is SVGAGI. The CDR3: CASSTDPLFGTEAFF. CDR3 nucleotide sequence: TGTGCCAGCAGTACGGACCCTCTTTTCGGCACTGAAGCTTTCTTT.

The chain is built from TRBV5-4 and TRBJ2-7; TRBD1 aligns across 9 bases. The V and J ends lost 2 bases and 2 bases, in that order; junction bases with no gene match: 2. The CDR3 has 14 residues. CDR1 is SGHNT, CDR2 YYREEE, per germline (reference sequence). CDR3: CASSFRDRAYEQYF. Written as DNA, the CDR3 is TGTGCCAGCAGCTTCCGGGACAGGGCCTACGAGCAGTACTTC.

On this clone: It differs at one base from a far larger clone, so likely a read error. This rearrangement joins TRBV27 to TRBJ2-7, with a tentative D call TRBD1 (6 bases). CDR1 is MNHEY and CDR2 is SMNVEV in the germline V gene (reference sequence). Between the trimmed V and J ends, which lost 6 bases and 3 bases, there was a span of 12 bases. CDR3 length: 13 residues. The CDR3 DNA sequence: TGTGCCAGCAGGCCGGGACATAACTACGAGCAGTACTTC. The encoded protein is CASRPGHNYEQYF.

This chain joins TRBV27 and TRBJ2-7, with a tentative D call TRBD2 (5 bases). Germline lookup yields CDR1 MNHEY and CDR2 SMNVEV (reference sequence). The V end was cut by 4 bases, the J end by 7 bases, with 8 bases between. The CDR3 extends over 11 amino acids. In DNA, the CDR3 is TGTGCCAGCAGTTATTCGGGGGAGCAGTACTTC. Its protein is CASSYSGEQYF.

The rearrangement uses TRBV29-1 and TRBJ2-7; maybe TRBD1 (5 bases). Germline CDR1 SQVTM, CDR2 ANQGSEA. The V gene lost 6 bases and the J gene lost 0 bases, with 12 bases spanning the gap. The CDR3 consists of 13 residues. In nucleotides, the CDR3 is TGCAGCGTGTTGACAGATCCCTCCTACGAGCAGTACTTC. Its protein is CSVLTDPSYEQYF.

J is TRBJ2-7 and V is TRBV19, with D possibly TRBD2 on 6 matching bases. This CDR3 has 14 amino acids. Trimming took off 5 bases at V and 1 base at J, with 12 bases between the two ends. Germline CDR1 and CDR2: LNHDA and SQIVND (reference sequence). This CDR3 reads CASSWGVDSYEQYF. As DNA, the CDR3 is TGTGCCAGTAGTTGGGGGGTGGATTCCTACGAGCAGTACTTC.

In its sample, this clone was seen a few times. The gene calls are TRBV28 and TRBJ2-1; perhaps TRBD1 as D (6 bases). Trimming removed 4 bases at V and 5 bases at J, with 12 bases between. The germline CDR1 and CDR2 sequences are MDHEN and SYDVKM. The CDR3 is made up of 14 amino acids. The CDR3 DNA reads TGTGCCAGCAGTTCCGACAGGAGGAACAATGAGCAGTTCTTC. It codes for CASSSDRRNNEQFF.

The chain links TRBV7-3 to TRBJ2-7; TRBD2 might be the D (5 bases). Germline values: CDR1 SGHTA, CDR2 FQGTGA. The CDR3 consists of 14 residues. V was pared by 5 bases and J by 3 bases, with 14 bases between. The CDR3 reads CASSVYPRGYEQYF. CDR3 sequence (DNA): TGTGCCAGCAGCGTATACCCCCGGGGCTACGAGCAGTACTTC.

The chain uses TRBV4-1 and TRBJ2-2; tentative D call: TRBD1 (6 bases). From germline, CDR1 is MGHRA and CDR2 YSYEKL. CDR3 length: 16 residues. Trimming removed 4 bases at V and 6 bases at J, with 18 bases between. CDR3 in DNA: TGCGCCAGCAGCCGGATAAACCTACAGGGCGCCGGGGAGCTGTTTTTT. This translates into CASSRINLQGAGELFF.

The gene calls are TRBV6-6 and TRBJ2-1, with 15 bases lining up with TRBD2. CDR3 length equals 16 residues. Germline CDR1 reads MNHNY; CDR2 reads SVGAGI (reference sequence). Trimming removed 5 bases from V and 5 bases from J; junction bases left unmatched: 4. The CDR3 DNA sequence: TGTGCCAGCAGTACCGGGACTAGCGGGGGGAACAATGAGCAGTTCTTC. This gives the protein CASSTGTSGGNNEQFF.

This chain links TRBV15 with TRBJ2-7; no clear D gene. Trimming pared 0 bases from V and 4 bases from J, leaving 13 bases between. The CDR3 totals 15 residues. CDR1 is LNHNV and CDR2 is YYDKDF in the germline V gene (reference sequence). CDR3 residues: CATSRDRASYYEQYF. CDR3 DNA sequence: TGTGCCACCAGCAGAGATCGAGCGTCCTATTACGAGCAGTACTTC.

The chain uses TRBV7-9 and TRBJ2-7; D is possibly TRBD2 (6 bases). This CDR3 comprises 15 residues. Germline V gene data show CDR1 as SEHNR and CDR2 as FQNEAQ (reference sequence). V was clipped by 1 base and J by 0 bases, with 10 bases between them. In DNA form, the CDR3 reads TGTGCCAGCAGCTTAGGACTAGGAAGCTCCTACGAGCAGTACTTC. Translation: CASSLGLGSSYEQYF.

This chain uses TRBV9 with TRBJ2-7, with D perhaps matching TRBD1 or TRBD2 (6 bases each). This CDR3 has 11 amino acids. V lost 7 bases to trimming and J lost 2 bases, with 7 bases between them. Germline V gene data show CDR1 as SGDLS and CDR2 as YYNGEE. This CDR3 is CASGGPYEQYF. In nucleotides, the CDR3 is TGTGCCAGCGGGGGGCCCTACGAGCAGTACTTC.

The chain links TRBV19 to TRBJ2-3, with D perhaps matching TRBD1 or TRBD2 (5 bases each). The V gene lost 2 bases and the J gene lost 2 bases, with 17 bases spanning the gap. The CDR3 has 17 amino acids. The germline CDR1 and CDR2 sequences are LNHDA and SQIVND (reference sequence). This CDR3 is CASSISLGVKDTDTQYF. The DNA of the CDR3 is TGTGCCAGTAGTATATCCCTGGGGGTCAAGGACACAGATACGCAGTATTTT. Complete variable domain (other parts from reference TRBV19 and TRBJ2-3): DGGITQSPKYLFRKEGQNVTLSCEQNLNHDAMYWYRQDPGQGLRLIYYSQIVNDFQKGDIAEGYSVSREKKESFPLTVTSAQKNPTAFYLCASSISLGVKDTDTQYFGPGTRLTVL.

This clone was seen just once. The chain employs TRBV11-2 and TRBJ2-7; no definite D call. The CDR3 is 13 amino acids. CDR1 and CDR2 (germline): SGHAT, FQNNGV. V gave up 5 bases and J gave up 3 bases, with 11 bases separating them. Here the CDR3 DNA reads TGTGCCAGCAGCCCATCGACACTCTACGAGCAGTACTTC. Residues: CASSPSTLYEQYF.

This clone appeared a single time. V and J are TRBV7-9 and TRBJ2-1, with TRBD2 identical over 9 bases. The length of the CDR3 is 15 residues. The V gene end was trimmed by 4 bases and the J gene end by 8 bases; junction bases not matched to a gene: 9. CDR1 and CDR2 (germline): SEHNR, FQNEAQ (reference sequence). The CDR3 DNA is TGTGCCAGCAGCTGGGCGGGAGGGGACTGGGATGAGCAGTTCTTC. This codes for CASSWAGGDWDEQFF.

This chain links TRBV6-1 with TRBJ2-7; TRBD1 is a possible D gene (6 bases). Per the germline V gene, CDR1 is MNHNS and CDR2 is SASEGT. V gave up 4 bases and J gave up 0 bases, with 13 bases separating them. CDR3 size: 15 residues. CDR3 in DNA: TGTGCCAGCAGTGGGTGGACAGAGAGCTCCTACGAGCAGTACTTC. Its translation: CASSGWTESSYEQYF.

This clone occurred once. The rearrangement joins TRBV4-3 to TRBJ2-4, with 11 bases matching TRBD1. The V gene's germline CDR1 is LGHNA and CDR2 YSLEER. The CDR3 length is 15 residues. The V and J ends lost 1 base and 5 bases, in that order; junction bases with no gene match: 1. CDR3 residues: CASSQGTGGQNIQYF. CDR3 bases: TGCGCCAGCAGCCAAGGGACAGGGGGCCAAAACATTCAGTACTTC.

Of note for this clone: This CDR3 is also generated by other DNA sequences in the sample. Here the CDR3 DNA reads TGTGCCAGCAGCTTGGGGACTGGCTCGGGCTACACCTTC. It translates to CASSLGTGSGYTF. This chain joins TRBV7-9 and TRBJ1-2, with a possible D match to TRBD1 (5 bases). CDR1 and CDR2 (germline): SEHNR, FQNEAQ (reference sequence). The CDR3 length is 13 residues. Trimming shortened V by 3 bases and J by 8 bases, and 13 bases separated the two germline ends.

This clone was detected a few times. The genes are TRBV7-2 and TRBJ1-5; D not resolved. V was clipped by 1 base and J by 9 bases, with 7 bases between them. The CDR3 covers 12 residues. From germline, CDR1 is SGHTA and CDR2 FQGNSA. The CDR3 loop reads CASSLGAVPQHF. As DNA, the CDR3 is TGTGCCAGCAGCTTAGGGGCAGTGCCCCAGCATTTT.